This T cell receptor beta chain is drawn from a study of PD-L1 blockade in urothelial cancer. Study as a whole: Male sex and bladder-origin urothelial cancer characterized about 90% of the 29 patients. Before enrollment, 0 to 3 chemotherapy regimens had been given to patients.

This clone was recorded only once. Losses at the gene ends were 4 bases for V and 1 base for J; bases not matched to a gene: 14. Germline V gene lookup returns CDR1 SGHRS and CDR2 YFSETQ. This CDR3 spans 19 amino acids. Only in-frame clones appear in the TCRdb table, and some are missing; sequencing was by immunoSEQ multiplex PCR. The profile shows just under 50,000 clones, around 80% of them singletons. Time point in this sample: pretreatment peripheral blood. Pretreatment and on-treatment samples were taken, numbering 1 to 8 per patient. The material sequenced was PBMCs, taken around atezolizumab (anti-PD-L1) treatment. The chain recombines TRBV5-1 with TRBJ2-1; 10 positions match TRBD2. The TCR was taken from a man aged 70-80 years with urothelial cancer. CDR3 amino acids: CASSQRTSGGHQSYNEQFF. In DNA, the CDR3 is TGCGCCAGCAGCCAACGGACTAGCGGAGGCCACCAATCCTACAATGAGCAGTTCTTC.